This T cell receptor (beta chain) stems from a study of metastatic and nonmetastatic thyroid tumors. Original processing methods: The distant-metastasis classifier for papillary thyroid cancer was built from CDR3 differences across clinicopathological groups. MiXCR was used by TCRdb to re-call the PCR reads. The V and J calls were determined by TCRdb, not by the authors. The sample lists just under 20,000 clones, 35% to 40% occurring once. This clone was counted between two and nine times. All patients were treatment-naive before thyroid surgery. Between the trimmed V and J ends, which lost 6 bases and 2 bases, there was a span of 15 bases. This CDR3 region has 15 residues. Per germline, CDR1 MNHEY and CDR2 SVGEGT.

This rearrangement joins TRBV6-2 or TRBV6-3 to TRBJ2-3, with D tentatively TRBD1 (6 bases). The sample taken for sequencing was tumor tissue. This TCR was sampled from a female donor with papillary thyroid cancer or a benign thyroid nodule (not recorded which). Some clones in this sample may be carry-over from other donors' samples. The CDR3 region is CASRPQGRITDTQYF. The DNA for the CDR3 is TGTGCCAGCAGACCCCAGGGGCGAATCACAGATACGCAGTATTTT.